These T cell receptor beta chains were read from a single sample in a study of OX40 agonist ivuxolimab in advanced cancers. Sequencing was performed with immunoSEQ multiplex PCR; in TCRdb, only in-frame clones are kept and a portion is missing. The table records approximately 50,000 clones, more than 75% of them present only once. The specimen comprised CD4+ or CD8+ T cells sorted from blood, sampled in a trial of the OX40 agonist ivuxolimab. These receptors all come from an adult with an advanced solid tumor such as melanoma, head and neck, liver or kidney cancer. The CDR3 runs from the conserved cysteine through the conserved F or W.

length: 14
V: TRBV28
J: TRBJ2-3
CDR3: CASSQTLAADTQYF

length: 12
V: TRBV7-2
J: TRBJ1-2
CDR3: CASSPGGYGYTF

length: 12
V: TRBV19
J: TRBJ1-1
CDR3: CASSHLGTEAFF

length: 17
V: TRBV27
J: TRBJ1-5
CDR3: CASSLVGWFGGDQPQHF

length: 17
V: TRBV4-1
J: TRBJ1-5
CDR3: CASSQVPARGLNQPQHF

length: 13
V: TRBV10-3
J: TRBJ1-1
CDR3: CAISPTGSTEAFF

length: 16
V: TRBV5-1
J: TRBJ1-4
CDR3: CASSLEPPATNEKLFF

length: 14
V: TRBV30
J: TRBJ1-2
CDR3: CAWGTGAFAYGYTF

length: 15
V: TRBV18
J: TRBJ2-7
CDR3: CASSPPIGGSYEQYF

length: 15
V: TRBV6-6
J: TRBJ2-1
CDR3: CASSYGGAEYNEQFF

length: 15
V: TRBV7-8
J: TRBJ2-7
CDR3: CASSLDAGSSYEQYF

length: 16
V: TRBV27
J: TRBJ2-7
CDR3: CASSSGLAGGSNEQYF

length: 15
V: TRBV4-1
J: TRBJ1-2
CDR3: CASSSLRAKNYGYTF

length: 14
V: TRBV7-2
J: TRBJ1-1
CDR3: CASSLRGVGTEAFF

length: 14
V: TRBV9
J: TRBJ2-2
CDR3: CASSVDPNTGELFF

length: 16
V: TRBV7-9
J: TRBJ1-1
CDR3: CASSLSPYRGPTEAFF

length: 13
V: TRBV6-5
J: TRBJ1-1
CDR3: CASSQQGATEAFF

length: 15
V: TRBV18
J: TRBJ2-6
CDR3: CASSPDLSGANVLTF

length: 17
V: TRBV7-2
J: TRBJ1-5
CDR3: CASTSSAWTVSNQPQHF

length: 14
V: TRBV4-1
J: TRBJ1-2
CDR3: CASSQAGTNYGYTF

length: 14
V: TRBV27
J: TRBJ1-1
CDR3: CASSLEGDRTEAFF

length: 15
V: TRBV2
J: TRBJ2-1
CDR3: CASSVERAPYNEQFF

length: 13
V: TRBV7-2
J: TRBJ2-7
CDR3: CASSKAGAYEQYF

length: 14
V: TRBV27
J: TRBJ2-6
CDR3: CASSRGSGANVLTF

length: 14
V: TRBV7-2
J: TRBJ1-2
CDR3: CASILGGTRGGYTF

length: 15
V: TRBV6-5
J: TRBJ2-3
CDR3: CASSYSRGGTDTQYF

length: 13
V: TRBV6-1
J: TRBJ1-6
CDR3: CASRPTGGTSLHF

length: 14
V: TRBV2
J: TRBJ1-2
CDR3: CASRGQGASYGYTF

length: 15
V: TRBV10-3
J: TRBJ1-2
CDR3: CAISGSRGVTYGYTF

length: 13
V: TRBV2
J: TRBJ1-6
CDR3: CASSEQEGGALHF

length: 15
V: TRBV5-1
J: TRBJ1-2
CDR3: CASSLDRGENYGYTF

length: 14
V: TRBV6-4
J: TRBJ2-3
CDR3: CASSGQGSTDTQYF

length: 16
V: TRBV4-3
J: TRBJ2-5
CDR3: CASSQGLAGDQETQYF

length: 15
V: TRBV9
J: TRBJ1-2
CDR3: CASSPQTAVAHGYTF

length: 18
V: TRBV18
J: TRBJ2-7
CDR3: CASSPRRGAQSPTYEQYF

length: 17
V: TRBV5-1
J: TRBJ2-1
CDR3: CASSLARWGSRNNEQFF

length: 15
V: TRBV12-5
J: TRBJ2-2
CDR3: CASGFGVGNTGELFF

length: 16
V: TRBV28
J: TRBJ1-5
CDR3: CATIHRGGGSNQPQHF

length: 15
V: TRBV6-5
J: TRBJ1-1
CDR3: CASSSNNRVNTEAFF

length: 14
V: TRBV19
J: TRBJ1-1
CDR3: CASSIGQMNTEAFF